This T cell receptor (beta chain) was found in a study of preoperative IRX-2 immunotherapy in early breast cancer. Deletions cut 7 bases from V and 1 base from J, with 10 bases between. Germline loops: CDR1 SNHLY, CDR2 FYNNEI. The CDR3 is made up of 13 amino acids. Only in-frame clones appear in the TCRdb table, and some are missing; sequencing was by immunoSEQ multiplex PCR. Of approximately 24,000 clones listed, around 90% are singletons. The treatment: preoperative locoregional IRX-2 cytokine immunotherapy. This phase Ib study tested locoregional IRX-2 cytokine immunotherapy given before surgery. The V gene is TRBV2, the J gene TRBJ1-1, with D possibly being TRBD1 (6 bases). The source is a human donor with breast cancer. The input for sequencing was tumor tissue, taken after IRX-2 immunotherapy. CDR3 region: CASTWTANTEAFF. In DNA form, the CDR3 reads TGTGCCAGCACTTGGACAGCGAACACTGAAGCTTTCTTT.